This T cell receptor (beta chain) was observed in a study of CD8+ T cells in alopecia areata. Samples from alopecia areata patients were lesional scalp punch biopsies and peripheral blood. Reverse transcription of extracted RNA yielded cDNA, which provided the sequencing template. Method: immunoSEQ multiplex PCR; TCRdb's copy keeps in-frame clones and lacks some. The sample consists of fewer than 80,000 clones, approximately 61% of them appearing once. CDR1 is MGHDK, CDR2 SYGVNS, per germline. V was cut by 5 bases and J by 2 bases, with 13 bases left in between. CDR3 length equals 16 residues. Here the sequenced sample was CD8+ T cells sorted from blood, taken at week 0. This TCR was recovered from a human donor with alopecia areata. This sequence joins TRBV25-1 and TRBJ1-6; a weak D match, TRBD1 (5 bases). CDR3 nucleotide sequence: TGTGCCAGCAGTCCGTGGGACGGAACCTATAATTCACCCCTCCACTTT. Translating gives CASSPWDGTYNSPLHF. Combining the CDR3 with reference TRBV25-1 and TRBJ1-6 gives the whole variable domain EADIYQTPRYLVIGTGKKITLECSQTMGHDKMYWYQQDPGMELHLIHYSYGVNSTEKGDLSSESTVSRIRTEHFPLTLESARPSHTSQYLCASSPWDGTYNSPLHFGNGTRLTVT.